The rows below give T cell receptor beta chains drawn from one sample of a study of shared clonotypes between healthy human individuals. Using immunoSEQ multiplex PCR, the repertoire was profiled, and TCRdb retains in-frame clones only, with some absent. The data contain a few million clones, approximately 90% of them seen just once; the ten biggest clones take up more than 0.12%. Sample: naive CD4+ T cells sorted from blood. Receptor source: a man between 18 and 29 years old in good health. Both conserved end residues are part of each CDR3. The order of the fields is J gene, clone size, CDR3 length, V gene, D gene, CDR3 DNA, CDR3 protein. D genes are given only for firm matches. Not every row has a clone size; where given, it reads once, few, many or a size class.

j_gene: TRBJ2-7; abundance: once; len: 12; v_gene: TRBV30; d_gene: .; CDR3nt: TGTGCCTGGACCCAAGGGAACTACGAGCAGTACTTC; CDR3aa: CAWTQGNYEQYF
j_gene: TRBJ2-3; abundance: .; len: 15; v_gene: TRBV2; d_gene: TRBD1; CDR3nt: TGTCCCAGTTCACCGGCGGGGGACAGGGGAGATACGCGGTATTTT; CDR3aa: CPSSPAGDRGDTRYF
j_gene: TRBJ2-3; abundance: .; len: 14; v_gene: TRBV18; d_gene: .; CDR3nt: TGTGCCAGCTCACCACGGTGGGAGACAGATACGCAGTATTTT; CDR3aa: CASSPRWETDTQYF
j_gene: TRBJ2-2; abundance: .; len: 16; v_gene: TRBV7-9; d_gene: TRBD1; CDR3nt: TGTGCCAGCGGATCACAGGGGGCCGTTGTTACCGGGGAGCTGTTTTTT; CDR3aa: CASGSQGAVVTGELFF
j_gene: TRBJ1-1; abundance: few; len: 12; v_gene: TRBV7-9; d_gene: .; CDR3nt: TGTGCCAGCAGCCGGGATAACACTGAAGCTTTCTTT; CDR3aa: CASSRDNTEAFF
j_gene: TRBJ1-1; abundance: .; len: 16; v_gene: TRBV5-4; d_gene: .; CDR3nt: TGTGCCAGCAGCCAGGGGTCGATTCCGGGAAACACTGAAGCTTTCTTT; CDR3aa: CASSQGSIPGNTEAFF
j_gene: TRBJ2-7; abundance: .; len: 15; v_gene: TRBV11-2; d_gene: TRBD1; CDR3nt: TGTGCCAGCAGCTTAGATTGGACAGGGGGACACGAGCAGTACTTC; CDR3aa: CASSLDWTGGHEQYF
j_gene: TRBJ2-5; abundance: .; len: 15; v_gene: TRBV7-7; d_gene: TRBD1; CDR3nt: TGTGCTAGCAGCCCGGGACAGGGGTGGGGAGAGACCCAGTACTTC; CDR3aa: CASSPGQGWGETQYF
j_gene: TRBJ2-1; abundance: .; len: 14; v_gene: TRBV5-4; d_gene: .; CDR3nt: TGTGCCAGCAGCTCGACAATCTCTAGTGGCGAGCAGTTCTTC; CDR3aa: CASSSTISSGEQFF
j_gene: TRBJ2-7; abundance: .; len: 11; v_gene: TRBV19; d_gene: .; CDR3nt: TGTGCCAGTAAAGAGGGCGTCGAGCAGTACTTC; CDR3aa: CASKEGVEQYF
j_gene: TRBJ1-1; abundance: .; len: 15; v_gene: TRBV5-1; d_gene: .; CDR3nt: TGCGCCAGCGGGCGGGACGGGACCACTCCCACTGAAGCTTTCTTT; CDR3aa: CASGRDGTTPTEAFF
j_gene: TRBJ2-5; abundance: .; len: 15; v_gene: TRBV10-1; d_gene: TRBD1; CDR3nt: TGCGCCAGCAGTGAGGTGACAGGGCCTCAAGAGACCCAGTACTTC; CDR3aa: CASSEVTGPQETQYF
j_gene: TRBJ2-2; abundance: .; len: 15; v_gene: TRBV18; d_gene: .; CDR3nt: TGTGCCAGCTCACCACTGGAACAGGGAAGCGGGGAGCTGTTTTTT; CDR3aa: CASSPLEQGSGELFF
j_gene: TRBJ1-1; abundance: .; len: 14; v_gene: TRBV19; d_gene: .; CDR3nt: TGTGCCAGTAGTATAAGGGGTCCGAACACTGAAGCTTTCTTT; CDR3aa: CASSIRGPNTEAFF
j_gene: TRBJ1-6; abundance: .; len: 12; v_gene: TRBV6-6; d_gene: .; CDR3nt: TGTGCCAGCAGGCTGGTTGATTCACCCCTCCACTTT; CDR3aa: CASRLVDSPLHF
j_gene: TRBJ2-1; abundance: .; len: 15; v_gene: TRBV11-2; d_gene: TRBD2; CDR3nt: TGTGCCAGCAGCTTAGTAGCGGGAGGGTGGAATGAGCAGTTCTTC; CDR3aa: CASSLVAGGWNEQFF
j_gene: TRBJ2-2; abundance: .; len: 15; v_gene: TRBV6-6; d_gene: .; CDR3nt: TGTGCCAGCAGTTACGGAACAGGGAAATCCGGGGAGCTGTTTTTT; CDR3aa: CASSYGTGKSGELFF
j_gene: TRBJ2-5; abundance: .; len: 18; v_gene: TRBV4-2; d_gene: .; CDR3nt: TGTGCCAGCAGCCAAGGCCCCTCCAGTCCAGGGGTACAAGAGACCCAGTACTTC; CDR3aa: CASSQGPSSPGVQETQYF
j_gene: TRBJ2-5; abundance: .; len: 14; v_gene: TRBV19; d_gene: .; CDR3nt: TGTGCCAGTAGTCCCAGGGGAAAGGTTGGGACCCAGTACTTC; CDR3aa: CASSPRGKVGTQYF
j_gene: TRBJ2-7; abundance: .; len: 13; v_gene: TRBV25-1; d_gene: .; CDR3nt: TGTGCCAGCAGTGATGGGCAGATCTACGAGCAGTACTTC; CDR3aa: CASSDGQIYEQYF
j_gene: TRBJ2-3; abundance: .; len: 11; v_gene: TRBV19; d_gene: .; CDR3nt: TGTGCCAGTAAGAGCACAGATACGCAGTATTTT; CDR3aa: CASKSTDTQYF
j_gene: TRBJ1-1; abundance: .; len: 16; v_gene: TRBV14; d_gene: TRBD1; CDR3nt: TGTGCCAGCAGCCAAGATCTGGGACAGTTGAACACTGAAGCTTTCTTT; CDR3aa: CASSQDLGQLNTEAFF
j_gene: TRBJ2-4; abundance: .; len: 16; v_gene: TRBV5-4; d_gene: TRBD2; CDR3nt: TGTGCCAGCAGCTTGGTTGGCGGGAGGGCCTCGAACATTCAGTACTTC; CDR3aa: CASSLVGGRASNIQYF
j_gene: TRBJ2-7; abundance: .; len: 16; v_gene: TRBV6-6; d_gene: .; CDR3nt: TGTGCCAGCAGCCCTCTACACGGACTTCCTACGAGCGGGCAGTACTTC; CDR3aa: CASSPLHGLPTSGQYF
j_gene: TRBJ2-7; abundance: .; len: 15; v_gene: TRBV6-1; d_gene: TRBD2; CDR3nt: TGTGCCAGCAGTGCCCGGACTAGCGGAGCCTACGAGCAGTACTTC; CDR3aa: CASSARTSGAYEQYF
j_gene: TRBJ1-2; abundance: .; len: 13; v_gene: TRBV19; d_gene: TRBD1; CDR3nt: TGTGCCAGTAGTAGACAGGGCGCCTATGGCTACACCTTC; CDR3aa: CASSRQGAYGYTF
j_gene: TRBJ1-5; abundance: few; len: 15; v_gene: TRBV10-3; d_gene: TRBD1; CDR3nt: TGTGCCATCAGGGGGACAGGGGATGGCAATCAGCCCCAGCATTTT; CDR3aa: CAIRGTGDGNQPQHF
j_gene: TRBJ2-5; abundance: .; len: 13; v_gene: TRBV6-1; d_gene: .; CDR3nt: TGTGCCAGCAGTGCGACTAGTTGGGAGACCCAGTACTTC; CDR3aa: CASSATSWETQYF
j_gene: TRBJ2-2; abundance: .; len: 13; v_gene: TRBV6-5; d_gene: .; CDR3nt: TGTGCCAGCGTCCGGGACGGCACCGGGGAGCTGTTTTTT; CDR3aa: CASVRDGTGELFF
j_gene: TRBJ2-3; abundance: .; len: 13; v_gene: TRBV7-2; d_gene: TRBD2; CDR3nt: TGTGCCAGCAGCTTACAGCGGGAGGCGCCGCAGTATTTT; CDR3aa: CASSLQREAPQYF
j_gene: TRBJ1-4; abundance: .; len: 16; v_gene: TRBV7-9; d_gene: TRBD1; CDR3nt: TGTGCCAGCAGCCCTACAGGGGGGGTAACCAATGAAAAACTGTTTTTT; CDR3aa: CASSPTGGVTNEKLFF